This T cell receptor beta chain comes out of a study of T cells after yellow fever vaccination. Notes on the study in general: It was a small share of clonotypes that appeared in both CD4 and CD8 compartments.

TCRdb analysed the 5' RACE reads with MiXCR anew, one entry per CDR3 protein. The table records some 300,000 distinct CDR3 sequences, about 10% of them present only once. Germline V lookup: CDR1 SGHVS, CDR2 FNYEAQ. The CDR3 runs to 14 residues. V shed 1 base and J shed 6 bases, with 10 bases lying between them. In the case of this clonotype: Its antigen is currently unknown.

The sequencing used CD4+ T cells sorted from PBMCs, collected 5 days after the yellow fever booster vaccination. The sequence came from a man younger than 30 who received the YFV17D yellow fever vaccine. This chain links TRBV7-6 with TRBJ2-1; D may be TRBD1 (5 bases). The CDR3 is CASSLEGRANEQFF. CDR3 coding DNA: TGTGCCAGCAGCTTAGAAGGCAGGGCCAATGAGCAGTTCTTC.